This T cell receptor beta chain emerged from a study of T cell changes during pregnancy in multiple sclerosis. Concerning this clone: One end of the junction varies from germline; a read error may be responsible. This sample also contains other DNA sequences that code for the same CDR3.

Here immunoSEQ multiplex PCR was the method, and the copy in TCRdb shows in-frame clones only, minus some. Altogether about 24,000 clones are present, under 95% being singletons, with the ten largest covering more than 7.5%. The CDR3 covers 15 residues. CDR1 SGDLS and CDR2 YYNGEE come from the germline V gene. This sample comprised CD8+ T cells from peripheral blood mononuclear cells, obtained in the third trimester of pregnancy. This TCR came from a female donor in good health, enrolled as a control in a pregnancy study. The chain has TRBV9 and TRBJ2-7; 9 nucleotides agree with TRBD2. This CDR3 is CASSPTSGISYEQYF. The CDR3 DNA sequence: TGCGCCAGCAGCCCGACTAGCGGAATATCTTACGAGCAGTACTTC.